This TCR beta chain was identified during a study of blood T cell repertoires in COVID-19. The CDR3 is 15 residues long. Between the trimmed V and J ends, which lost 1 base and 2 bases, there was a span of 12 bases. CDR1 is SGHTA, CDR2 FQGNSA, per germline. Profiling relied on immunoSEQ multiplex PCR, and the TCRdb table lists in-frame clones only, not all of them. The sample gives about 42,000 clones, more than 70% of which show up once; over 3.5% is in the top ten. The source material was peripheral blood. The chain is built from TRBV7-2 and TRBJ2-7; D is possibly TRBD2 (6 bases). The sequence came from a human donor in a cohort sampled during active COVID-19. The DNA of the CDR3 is TGTGCCAGCAGCTTAGGAGGGACTGGAACCTACGAGCAGTACTTC. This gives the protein CASSLGGTGTYEQYF.